What follows is one TCR beta chain and its context. This clonotype was recorded many times. The antigen this receptor binds is unknown. The sample holds no much larger clone one base away, and base qualities are not on file. The source of the sample is a study of T cell repertoires in cytomegalovirus infection (dated by TCRdb to 2018 to 2020). At the level of the whole study: Donor HLA type was relevant to the analysis, because carriage of CMV infection together with the matching HLA type was indicated by public TCR beta signatures. Paper-wide results and their limitations: The ex vivo response was dominated by HLA-C-restricted CMV-specific TCR beta clonotypes, and the single most frequent clonotype in two of eight donors was supplied by these HLA-C-restricted clonotypes. Carriers of CMV infection plus the relevant HLA type were discriminated by the cumulative frequency of public TCR beta family members in the study cohort and in an independent roughly 370-donor cohort.

The CDR3, from cysteine to phenylalanine, totals 15 residues. Of the read, only the CDR3 DNA is kept; its 45 bases are in frame from base 1. Taken from the germline V gene (reference sequence), the CDR1 and CDR2 loops are SGHNT and YYREEE. Trimming removed 3 bases from V and 0 bases from J, leaving 11 bases between the germline ends. Sequencing used an Illumina HiSeq 1500. TCRdb reprocessing: public reads trimmed at Q25 with fastp, clones called with MiXCR, in-frame beta chains kept. Under each unique CDR3 protein, matching rows form one entry showing the most common genes and DNA. The sample includes 490,000 or so distinct CDR3 sequences, with 11% observed a single time. The ten largest clones capture approximately 10% of the sample.

The chain is assembled from TRBV5-4 and TRBJ2-3, and possibly TRBD1, on 5 matching bases. Sequencing input: PBMCs. This sequence originates from a human donor in good health (CMV status not recorded). Some clones in this sample may be carry-over from other donors' samples. The DNA sequence reads TGTGCCAGCAGCTACAACAGGCGGAGCACAGATACGCAGTATTTT. Its coded protein is CASSYNRRSTDTQYF.